This T cell receptor beta chain appears in the sequencing data of a study of beta chain features in type 1 diabetes. Study-level findings and limits: The study left unresolved whether HLA type influences TCRB rearrangement. Moderately but significantly shorter TCRB CDR3s were found in Type 1 diabetes patients in all four CD4+ subsets. VDJ junctions from type 1 diabetes patients carried fewer insertions and larger deletions.

TCRB transcripts that were expressed got sequenced, as all of the isolated RNA had been reverse transcribed. The assay was immunoSEQ multiplex PCR, and TCRdb's table has in-frame clones only and misses some. The sample comprises 640,000 or so clones, under 15% of which are singletons, and approximately 0.022% rests with the top ten. The CDR3 contains 14 residues. V lost 5 bases and J 5 bases, leaving 14 bases between the germline ends. CDR1 is PRHDT and CDR2 is FYEKMQ in the germline V gene (reference sequence). Stem cell-like memory, regulatory, central memory and naive CD4+ cells were sorted via CD45RO/CCR7/CD25/CD127/CD95/CD27. The table lists this clone with a few counts. The antigen is unknown.

Sequenced sample: naive CD4+ T cells from blood. The receptor comes from a man aged 18 to 35 with type 1 diabetes. The chain links TRBV13 to TRBJ2-3, with D possibly matching TRBD1 (6 bases). CDR3 DNA: TGTGCCAGCAGCGGGGGCCCACGGGTAGATACGCAGTATTTT. Translation: CASSGGPRVDTQYF.